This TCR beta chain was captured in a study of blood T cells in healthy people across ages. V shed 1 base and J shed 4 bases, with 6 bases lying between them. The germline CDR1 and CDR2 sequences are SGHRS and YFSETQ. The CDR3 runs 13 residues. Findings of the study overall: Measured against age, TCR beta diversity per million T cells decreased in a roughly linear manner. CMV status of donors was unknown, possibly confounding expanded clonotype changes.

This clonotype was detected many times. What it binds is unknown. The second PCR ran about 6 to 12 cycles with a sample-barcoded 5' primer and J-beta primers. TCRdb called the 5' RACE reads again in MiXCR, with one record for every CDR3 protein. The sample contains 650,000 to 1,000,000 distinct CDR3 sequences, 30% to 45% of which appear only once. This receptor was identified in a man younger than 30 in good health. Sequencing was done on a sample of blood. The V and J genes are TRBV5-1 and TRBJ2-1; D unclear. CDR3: CASSLLQYNEQFF. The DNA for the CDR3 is TGCGCCAGCAGCTTGTTGCAATACAATGAGCAGTTCTTC.